What follows describes a single T cell receptor (beta chain). The sample comes from a study of Ad26.COV2.S vaccination and SARS-CoV-2 variants. As for treatment: around 19 received Ad26.COV2.S at low or high dose, single or two shots; five or six received placebo; per-sample allocation not given. Collection of samples fell on day 63 after the first vaccine or placebo injection. Profiled with immunoSEQ multiplex PCR; TCRdb holds only in-frame clones, not every one. This sample carries 350,000 to 500,000 clones, roughly 88% of them seen once, and the ten largest clones take roughly 4.3%. This material consisted of peripheral blood, taken in a trial of Ad26.COV2.S vaccine versus placebo. This TCR derives from a person aged 18-65 years who received the Ad26.COV2.S COVID-19 vaccine or a placebo.

CDR3 protein: CASSVVGTGNTEAFF. The CDR3 bases are TGTGCCAGCAGCGTAGTAGGTACGGGAAACACTGAAGCTTTCTTT. The chain recombines TRBV9 with TRBJ1-1, with D hard to call. The CDR3 runs to 15 residues. V dropped 0 bases and J dropped 2 bases, with 11 bases sitting between them. Germline V lookup: CDR1 SGDLS, CDR2 YYNGEE.